This TCR beta chain appears in the sequencing data of a study of T-cell reconstitution after alpha-beta-depleted transplantation in children. Construction of the TCRbeta library involved unique molecular identifiers. TCRdb passed the PCR reads through MiXCR, listing each CDR3 protein once. The sample records around 600,000 distinct CDR3 sequences, roughly a tenth being singletons. CDR3 length: 14 amino acids. CDR1 and CDR2 from the germline V gene are MNHEY and SVGEGT. V was shortened by 5 bases and J by 3 bases, with 11 bases between the two germline ends. This clonotype was seen at least ten times. The receptor was derived from a human donor who donated a stem cell graft to a child with acute myeloid leukemia. The material sequenced was PBMCs from the stem cell graft donor, taken from the stem cell graft. The chain is built from TRBV6-2 or TRBV6-3 and TRBJ1-3; no clear D gene. The CDR3 sequence is CASSQRPDGNTIYF. The CDR3, as DNA: TGTGCCAGCAGTCAAAGACCGGATGGAAACACCATATATTTT.